This TCR beta chain was obtained from a study of Ad26.COV2.S vaccination and SARS-CoV-2 variants. Assay used: immunoSEQ multiplex PCR; TCRdb lists only in-frame clones, some missing. The repertoire holds 410,000 or so clones, with about nine tenths as singletons. Germline-derived CDR1 and CDR2 are ENHRY and SYGVKD. V lost 5 bases and J lost 5; bases outside the gene matches: 10. The CDR3 is 15 residues long. The treatment denotes: some 20 received Ad26.COV2.S at low or high dose, single or two shots; 5 received placebo; per-sample allocation not given. Collection of the samples took place on day 63 after the first injection of vaccine or placebo. With respect to this clone: Its matching antigen is unknown.

Study-wide results and caveats: Those who received vaccine or placebo ended up with similar non-spike TCR breadth.

This rearrangement joins TRBV10-3 to TRBJ1-1, with 8 nucleotides matching TRBD1. The sample in question was peripheral blood, obtained in a trial of Ad26.COV2.S vaccine versus placebo. This TCR was recovered from a person between 18 and 59 years old who received the Ad26.COV2.S COVID-19 vaccine or a placebo. The CDR3 protein is CAISQTGTGGTEAFF. In DNA, the CDR3 is TGTGCCATCAGTCAAACCGGGACAGGAGGAACTGAAGCTTTCTTT.